This T cell receptor beta chain was identified during a study of cytomegalovirus exposure and HLA in healthy donors. Study results and caveats: Available immune exposure information was restricted to CMV serostatus only.

PCR involved 60 Vbeta and 13 Jbeta primers. Method: immunoSEQ multiplex PCR; TCRdb's copy keeps in-frame clones and lacks some. The sample shows over 65,000 clones, around 79% of them seen only once. This clone came up once. Its specificity is not known. The sequencing sample was made of PBMCs. This TCR derives from a woman aged 25 to 39 in good health and CMV-seropositive.

CDR3 loop: CASSSMALGSHLYNEQFF. The CDR3 nucleotides read TGTGCCAGCAGTTCAATGGCCTTGGGCTCCCACCTATACAATGAGCAGTTCTTC. This chain joins TRBV7-9 and TRBJ2-1; D gene unclear. The germline V gene encodes CDR1 SEHNR and CDR2 FQNEAQ (reference sequence). Trimming removed 6 bases from V and 4 bases from J, with 25 bases in between. This CDR3 region has 18 residues.